This entry is about one T cell receptor (beta chain). What it recognizes is unknown. With 60 Vbeta and 13 Jbeta primers, the PCR was carried out. Authors' data handling: Among the unique TCR beta chains that a later analysis counted, about 79 million in all, 10 million to 11 million were shared. Clones were read by immunoSEQ multiplex PCR, and TCRdb kept only the in-frame ones, dropping some. The V and J calls and clone size come from that table; D and trimming were worked out from the DNA. The sample includes some 150,000 clones, 79% of them seen just once. The data were taken from a study of cytomegalovirus exposure and HLA in healthy donors. Study background: HLA-typed donors contributed 80 million to 85 million unique TCRs, which were held in an early data release. Points from the study as a whole: Later, TCR association rates were found to vary by HLA locus, highest for DRB1 and lowest for HLA-C. In a later analysis, specific HLA alleles were associated with 15,000 to 20,000 TCR beta sequences at a 0.05 false discovery rate.

With 4 bases removed from V and 6 bases from J, the gap between germline ends came to 13 bases. This CDR3 region has 13 residues. Germline CDR1 and CDR2: SNHLY and FYNNEI. Specimen: PBMCs. The sequence was collected from a woman aged 40 to 50 in good health and CMV-seropositive. This chain joins TRBV2 and TRBJ2-7, with TRBD2 as a possible D gene (5 bases). Here the CDR3 DNA reads TGTGCCAGCAGTGGTCGAGGGCTGGGCGAGCAGTACTTC. Its translation: CASSGRGLGEQYF.